This T cell receptor (beta chain) was identified during a study of OX40 agonist ivuxolimab in advanced cancers. The overall study: It was ivuxolimab, an agonistic anti-OX40 (CD134) antibody, that patients were treated with.

CDR3 size: 15 residues. Germline CDR1 and CDR2: SGHRS and YFSETQ. V lost 4 bases and J lost 4; bases outside the gene matches: 5. Study outcomes and limitations: Those patients achieving a partial response at 0.1-3.0 mg/kg showed among the lowest clonal expansion. In general, CD8+ T cells held more expanded clones than CD4+ did, on average.

Regarding this clone: Its antigen remains unknown.

Sequencing used immunoSEQ multiplex PCR; TCRdb keeps in-frame clones, though not all of them. Of under 80,000 clones in the sample, around 91% are singletons; the top ten hold around 2%. The chain employs TRBV5-1 and TRBJ2-3, with 11 nucleotides matching TRBD1. The sequenced sample was CD4+ or CD8+ T cells sorted from blood, obtained in a trial of the OX40 agonist ivuxolimab. The TCR comes from an adult with an advanced solid tumor such as melanoma, head and neck, liver or kidney cancer. The CDR3 DNA follows: TGCGCCAGCAGCGAAAGGACAGGGGGCGCAGATACGCAGTATTTT. Protein product: CASSERTGGADTQYF. Full variable domain (missing parts from reference TRBV5-1 and TRBJ2-3): KAGVTQTPRYLIKTRGQQVTLSCSPISGHRSVSWYQQTPGQGLQFLFEYFSETQRNKGNFPGRFSGRQFSNSRSEMNVSTLELGDSALYLCASSERTGGADTQYFGPGTRLTVL.